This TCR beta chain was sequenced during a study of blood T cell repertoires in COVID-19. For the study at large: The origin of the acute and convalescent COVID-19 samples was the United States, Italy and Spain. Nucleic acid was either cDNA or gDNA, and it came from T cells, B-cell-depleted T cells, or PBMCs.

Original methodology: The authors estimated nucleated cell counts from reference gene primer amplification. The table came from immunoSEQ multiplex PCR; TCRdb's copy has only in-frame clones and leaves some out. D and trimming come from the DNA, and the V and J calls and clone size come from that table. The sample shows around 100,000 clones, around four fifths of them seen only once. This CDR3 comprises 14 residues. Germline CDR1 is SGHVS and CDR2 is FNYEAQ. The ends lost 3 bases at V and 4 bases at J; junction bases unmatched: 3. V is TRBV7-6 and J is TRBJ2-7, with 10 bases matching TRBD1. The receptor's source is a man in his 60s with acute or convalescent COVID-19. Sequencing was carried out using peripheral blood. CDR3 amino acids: CASSFGQGGYEQYF. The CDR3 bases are TGTGCCAGCAGCTTTGGACAGGGGGGATACGAGCAGTACTTC.